The next 30 T cell receptor beta chains were all read from a single sample in a study of blood T cell repertoires in COVID-19. This table comes from immunoSEQ multiplex PCR, and its TCRdb copy is limited to in-frame clones, with some not included. Of 220,000 or so clones listed, approximately 78% are singletons. The sequenced sample consisted of peripheral blood. All receptors come from a woman aged 80 or older with COVID-19, enrolled during active disease.

The chain couples TRBV30 to TRBJ2-1, with 8 bases fitting TRBD2. Germline CDR1 reads GTSNPN; CDR2 reads SVGIG (reference sequence). With V trimmed by 0 bases and J by 6 bases, 1 base remained unmatched. The CDR3 consists of 13 residues. The CDR3 bases are TGTGCCTGGAGTGTGAGCGGGAGCAATGAGCAGTTCTTC. It encodes CAWSVSGSNEQFF.

V usage is TRBV6-1 and J usage is TRBJ1-1; D might be TRBD1 (6 bases). V lost 1 base and J 7 bases, leaving 19 bases between the germline ends. This CDR3 is built from 16 residues. Germline CDR1 is MNHNS and CDR2 is SASEGT. DNA for the CDR3: TGTGCCAGCAGTGAAGGGCCCAGGGGAGGGCTGGGTGAAGCTTTCTTT. Its protein is CASSEGPRGGLGEAFF.

The gene calls are TRBV5-4 and TRBJ2-5; TRBD2 agrees at 7 bases. The CDR3 is 15 residues long. Trimming took 4 bases from V and 4 from J; bases not matched to a gene: 10. The germline gives CDR1 SGHNT, CDR2 YYREEE (reference sequence). The CDR3 region is CASSPTKGGPETQYF. The CDR3 bases are TGTGCCAGCAGCCCCACAAAGGGAGGGCCAGAGACCCAGTACTTC.

The rearrangement links TRBV4-1 to TRBJ1-2; TRBD1 agrees at 7 bases. Germline V gene data show CDR1 as MGHRA and CDR2 as YSYEKL. The CDR3 extends over 14 amino acids. V lost 4 bases to trimming and J lost 8 bases; unmatched junction nucleotides: 10. The DNA of the CDR3 is TGCGCCAGCAGCCCTAGACAGGGAGGAGAGGGCTACACCTTC. Encoded protein: CASSPRQGGEGYTF.

This rearrangement joins TRBV2 to TRBJ2-3; D may be TRBD1 (5 bases). The germline V and J ends were trimmed by 6 bases and 1 base, with 11 bases remaining between them. CDR1 SNHLY and CDR2 FYNNEI come from the germline V gene. This CDR3 has 14 residues. DNA for the CDR3: TGTGCCAGCAGCAGGGAAACGGGCACAGATACGCAGTATTTT. It encodes CASSRETGTDTQYF. Complete variable domain (other parts from reference TRBV2 and TRBJ2-3): EPEVTQTPSHQVTQMGQEVILRCVPISNHLYFYWYRQILGQKVEFLVSFYNNEISEKSEIFDDQFSVERPDGSNFTLKIRSTKLEDSAMYFCASSRETGTDTQYFGPGTRLTVL.

The count of this clone is one. J is TRBJ2-4 and V is TRBV27, with TRBD1 matching over 11 bases. This CDR3 spans 18 amino acids. The junction had 9 bases not matched to a gene; V was cut back by 5 bases and J by 0 bases. Germline values: CDR1 MNHEY, CDR2 SMNVEV (reference sequence). The CDR3 is CASSPGTGGSLAKNIQYF. The CDR3 DNA sequence: TGTGCCAGCAGTCCCGGGACAGGGGGTTCATTAGCCAAAAACATTCAGTACTTC.

The CDR3 DNA follows: TGTGCCAGCAGTTACTCATTTCCAACTAGTGGAAACACCATATATTTT. This translates into CASSYSFPTSGNTIYF. This chain joins TRBV6-5 and TRBJ1-3, with D unresolved. Germline loops: CDR1 MNHEY, CDR2 SVGAGI. The CDR3 extends over 16 amino acids. V gave up 0 bases and J gave up 3 bases, with 12 bases separating them.

The V gene is TRBV5-1, the J gene TRBJ1-1, with D uncertain. Trimming removed 4 bases at V and 2 bases at J, with 12 bases between. This CDR3 has 14 residues. Germline lookup yields CDR1 SGHRS and CDR2 YFSETQ. DNA for the CDR3: TGCGCCAGCAGCCCCCCCGGGTTTAACACTGAAGCTTTCTTT. Its translation: CASSPPGFNTEAFF.

The V gene is TRBV11-3, the J gene TRBJ1-5; D is unclear. CDR1 and CDR2 from the germline V gene are SGHNT and YENEEA. The length of the CDR3 is 16 residues. The ends were cut back, 0 bases at V and 5 bases at J, with 14 bases in the middle. Here the CDR3 DNA reads TGTGCCAGCAGCTTAGATAAAATAACAGACCATCAGCCCCAGCATTTT. Residues: CASSLDKITDHQPQHF.

V gene TRBV3-1 (or the pseudogene TRBV3-2) combines with J gene TRBJ2-3; 10 positions agree with TRBD2. CDR1 and CDR2 (germline): LGHDT, YNNKEL (reference sequence). V dropped 5 bases and J dropped 3; count of bases not matched to a gene: 5. The CDR3 totals 15 residues. The CDR3 region is CASSYLAGVTDTQYF. CDR3 DNA sequence: TGTGCCAGCAGCTACCTAGCGGGGGTGACAGATACGCAGTATTTT.

The J gene is TRBJ2-7, the V gene TRBV7-3; a possible D gene is TRBD1 (5 bases). The CDR3 runs to 14 residues. Trimming left V 0 bases short and J 3 bases short, with 9 bases between. Germline V gene lookup returns CDR1 SGHTA and CDR2 FQGTGA. CDR3 region: CASSLTGQGYEQYF. The CDR3 DNA follows: TGTGCCAGCAGCTTAACGGGGCAGGGCTACGAGCAGTACTTC.

In DNA, the CDR3 is TGTGCCAGCAGCCCCGAGGGTTTTAGAGATGGCTACACCTTC. Translated, it gives CASSPEGFRDGYTF. The chain employs TRBV7-9 and TRBJ1-2; D uncertain. Trimming stripped 5 bases from V and 6 bases from J, with 16 bases between. Germline V CDR1 and CDR2: SEHNR, FQNEAQ (reference sequence). The CDR3 is 14 amino acids.

The J gene is TRBJ2-2, the V gene TRBV19; D may be TRBD2 (5 bases). V was pared by 6 bases and J by 2 bases, with 10 bases between. Germline V gene sequence: CDR1 LNHDA, CDR2 SQIVND (reference sequence). This CDR3 has 14 amino acids. The CDR3 DNA is TGTGCCAGTAGCCTGGAGGACAACACCGGGGAGCTGTTTTTT. This sequence encodes CASSLEDNTGELFF.

The chain links TRBV5-1 to TRBJ1-5, with 7 bases lining up with TRBD1. The V segment lost 3 bases and the J segment 5 bases; nucleotides outside the gene matches: 5. The V gene's germline CDR1 is SGHRS and CDR2 YFSETQ. The CDR3 is made up of 14 amino acids. The CDR3 DNA reads as TGCGCCAGCAGCTCGACAGGGACGGATCAGCCCCAGCATTTT. It encodes CASSSTGTDQPQHF.

Only one count was recorded for this clone. The chain couples TRBV18 to TRBJ1-4; the match to TRBD1 covers 7 bases. J gave up 3 bases and V 3 bases, and 1 base lay outside the gene matches. Per germline, CDR1 KGHSH and CDR2 LQKENI. The CDR3 loop spans 14 amino acids. The CDR3 DNA sequence: TGTGCCAGCTCACCGACAGGGCCTAATGAAAAACTGTTTTTT. The encoded protein is CASSPTGPNEKLFF.

The CDR3 DNA follows: TGTGCCAGCAGTCCTTTTGGGGGGGCCACTGAAGCTTTCTTT. It is translated as CASSPFGGATEAFF. The gene calls are TRBV2 and TRBJ1-1; tentatively, D is TRBD1 (6 bases). This CDR3 is built from 14 residues. Trimming took off 5 bases at V and 4 bases at J, with 14 bases between the two ends. Germline V gene lookup returns CDR1 SNHLY and CDR2 FYNNEI.

This chain connects TRBV7-2 to TRBJ2-7, with a weak D call TRBD2 (6 bases). V gave up 4 bases and J gave up 4 bases, with 11 bases separating them. This CDR3 is built from 13 residues. The germline V gene encodes CDR1 SGHTA and CDR2 FQGNSA. The CDR3, as DNA: TGTGCCAGCAGCTCCCGGACTAATTACGAGCAGTACTTC. This encodes CASSSRTNYEQYF.

V and J are TRBV10-3 and TRBJ2-3; 8 bases map to TRBD2. The CDR3 runs 14 residues. Germline CDR1 ENHRY, CDR2 SYGVKD. The chain's CDR3 is CATTLSGRSDTQYF. The CDR3 nucleotides read TGTGCTACCACGTTGAGCGGGAGAAGTGATACGCAGTATTTT.

The chain employs TRBV2 and TRBJ1-5; D is undetermined. Deletions cut 3 bases from V and 3 bases from J, with 6 bases between. The CDR3 extends over 13 amino acids. Germline V CDR1 and CDR2: SNHLY, FYNNEI. CDR3 sequence (DNA): TGTGCCAGCAGTGACCTTTACAATCAGCCCCAGCATTTT. Translating gives CASSDLYNQPQHF.

The chain recombines TRBV14 with TRBJ2-2; 10 positions agree with TRBD2. Germline V gene data show CDR1 as SGHDN and CDR2 as FVKESK. The V and J ends lost 5 bases and 3 bases, in that order; junction bases with no gene match: 6. The CDR3 is made up of 16 amino acids. CDR3 coding DNA: TGTGCCAGCAGCACCGGGCTAGCGGGAGACACCGGGGAGCTGTTTTTT. It codes for CASSTGLAGDTGELFF.

This chain uses TRBV6-6 with TRBJ2-5, with a possible D match to TRBD1 (6 bases). The V end lost 2 bases, the J end lost 4 bases, and 14 bases lay between the germline ends. The CDR3 has 15 residues. Germline V gene data show CDR1 as MNHNY and CDR2 as SVGAGI (reference sequence). In DNA, the CDR3 is TGTGCCAGCAGTTACGGCCAGGGGTTTGGAGAGACCCAGTACTTC. This encodes CASSYGQGFGETQYF.

In its sample, this clone was seen a few times. The V gene is TRBV6-5, the J gene TRBJ1-3, with D maybe TRBD1 (5 bases). The CDR3 extends over 12 amino acids. Germline V lookup: CDR1 MNHEY, CDR2 SVGAGI. V lost 4 bases, J lost 8 bases, and 9 bases lay in between. CDR3 sequence: CASSFGGDTIYF. The CDR3 DNA sequence: TGTGCCAGCAGTTTCGGGGGGGACACCATATATTTT.

This clone was recorded a few times. The chain employs TRBV6-2 or TRBV6-3 and TRBJ2-1, with 7 bases matching TRBD2. Germline V gene data show CDR1 as MNHEY and CDR2 as SVGEGT. The CDR3 is 15 amino acids. Trimming cost V 2 bases and J 3 bases; bases outside gene matches: 4. The CDR3, as DNA: TGTGCCAGCAGTTACATCGGACTAGTCTACAATGAGCAGTTCTTC. Its protein product is CASSYIGLVYNEQFF.

The J gene is TRBJ2-3, the V gene TRBV21-1; TRBD1 is taken as the D call from the table, unchecked against the DNA. TRBV21-1 is labeled a pseudogene. This CDR3 is built from 16 residues. Written as DNA, the CDR3 is TGTGCCAGCAGCATTCGGACAGACCACAATCAAGATACGCAGTATTTT. Encoded protein: CASSIRTDHNQDTQYF.

The chain is built from TRBV19 and TRBJ2-1, with TRBD2 matching 9 bases. CDR3 length equals 15 residues. After removal of 1 base from V and 7 bases from J, the junction contained 5 bases not matched to a gene. CDR1 and CDR2 from the germline V gene are LNHDA and SQIVND (reference sequence). As DNA, the CDR3 is TGTGCCAGTAGTATAGGCGGGGGGGCGCAGAATGAGCAGTTCTTC. Encoded protein: CASSIGGGAQNEQFF.

V gene TRBV3-1 (or the pseudogene TRBV3-2) combines with J gene TRBJ1-4; TRBD1 is a possible D gene (6 bases). Germline V gene data show CDR1 as LGHDT and CDR2 as YNNKEL (reference sequence). Trimming shortened V by 1 base and J by 13 bases, and 10 bases separated the two germline ends. The CDR3 spans 12 residues. CDR3 sequence (DNA): TGTGCCAGCAGCCAAGGATCGGACAGACTGTTTTTT. Protein product: CASSQGSDRLFF.

The V call is TRBV4-3, the J call TRBJ1-5; 7 nucleotides agree with TRBD1. Germline lookup yields CDR1 LGHNA and CDR2 YSLEER. Unmatched junction bases numbered 5, after V lost 0 bases and J lost 6 bases. This CDR3 has 15 amino acids. The chain's CDR3 is CASSQEGGRGQPQHF. CDR3 in DNA: TGCGCCAGCAGCCAAGAAGGGGGCCGGGGTCAGCCCCAGCATTTT.

The chain couples TRBV7-9 to TRBJ2-4; D unresolved. Per the germline V gene, CDR1 is SEHNR and CDR2 is FQNEAQ (reference sequence). The CDR3 has 14 amino acids. V gave up 3 bases and J gave up 11 bases, with 17 bases separating them. The CDR3 protein is CASSFLTTSHVQYF. The CDR3 DNA reads as TGTGCCAGCAGCTTCTTAACTACCTCTCACGTTCAGTACTTC.

This clone was seen a few times. The junction departs from the called germline gene at one end, perhaps through a read error. DNA for the CDR3: TGTGCCAGCAGCGTGACCGGACAGGGTATCACTAGGGCTCGTTTT. Residues: CASSVTGQGITRARF. The chain combines TRBV2 with TRBJ1-4; 8 bases fit TRBD1. The germline V gene has CDR1 SNHLY and CDR2 FYNNEI. CDR3 length: 15 residues. The variable domain in full, completed from reference TRBV2 and TRBJ1-4, reads EPEVTQTPSHQVTQMGQEVILRCVPISNHLYFYWYRQILGQKVEFLVSFYNNEISEKSEIFDDQFSVERPDGSNFTLKIRSTKLEDSAMYFCASSVTGQGITRARFGSGTQLSVL.

This chain uses TRBV5-6 with TRBJ1-1, with D possibly being TRBD1 (6 bases). Trimming pared 4 bases from V and 4 bases from J, leaving 14 bases between. The CDR3 spans 14 residues. Germline V gene lookup returns CDR1 SGHDT and CDR2 YYEEEE. CDR3 sequence (DNA): TGTGCCAGCAGCCGGCGGGGGGCGGGCACTGAAGCTTTCTTT. This encodes CASSRRGAGTEAFF.